These 28 T cell receptor beta chains originate from one sample sequenced in a study of T cell changes during pregnancy in multiple sclerosis. Clones were sequenced by immunoSEQ multiplex PCR, and TCRdb holds only the in-frame ones, with some missing. The data contain about 67,000 clones, 90% of them singletons. Material: peripheral blood, obtained in the third trimester of pregnancy. These receptor sequences come from a female donor with multiple sclerosis, enrolled in a pregnancy study.

V is TRBV30 and J is TRBJ1-1; 7 bases are shared with TRBD1. Germline V gene lookup returns CDR1 GTSNPN and CDR2 SVGIG (reference sequence). The CDR3 consists of 14 residues. V was clipped by 5 bases and J by 0 bases; unmatched bases: 6. The CDR3 protein is CAWDRVQMNTEAFF. The CDR3 coding sequence is TGTGCCTGGGACAGGGTCCAAATGAACACTGAAGCTTTCTTT.

This clone was picked up one time. The J gene is TRBJ2-7, the V gene TRBV7-2; TRBD1 aligns across 9 bases. V dropped 8 bases and J dropped 4; count of bases not matched to a gene: 6. CDR1 SGHTA and CDR2 FQGNSA come from the germline V gene. The CDR3 extends over 13 amino acids. CDR3 sequence reads: CASAQGAGYEQYF. CDR3 sequence (DNA): TGTGCCAGCGCACAGGGGGCAGGGTACGAGCAGTACTTC.

This clone came up once. The chain links TRBV18 to TRBJ2-1; D remains ambiguous. Germline CDR1 KGHSH, CDR2 LQKENI. V gave up 2 bases and J gave up 5 bases, with 7 bases separating them. This CDR3 spans 13 amino acids. The CDR3, as DNA: TGTGCCAGCTCACCAAGGCAGGACAATGAGCAGTTCTTC. Translation gives CASSPRQDNEQFF.

The J gene is TRBJ2-2, the V gene TRBV27; 8 bases align to TRBD1. This CDR3 is 16 amino acids long. With 5 bases clipped from V and 3 bases from J, the junction kept 8 bases outside the gene matches. CDR1 is MNHEY and CDR2 is SMNVEV in the germline V gene (reference sequence). The CDR3 sequence is CASSPQGAWDTGELFF. The CDR3 nucleotides read TGTGCCAGCAGTCCGCAGGGGGCATGGGACACCGGGGAGCTGTTTTTT.

The V and J genes are TRBV7-2 and TRBJ2-1, with 15 bases matching TRBD2. V lost 5 bases, J lost 11 bases, and 4 bases stayed unmatched. The germline V gene has CDR1 SGHTA and CDR2 FQGNSA. The length of the CDR3 is 14 residues. The CDR3 spells CASSQGLAGGQQFF. The DNA for the CDR3 is TGTGCCAGCAGCCAGGGACTAGCGGGAGGACAGCAGTTCTTC.

V gene TRBV7-9 combines with J gene TRBJ1-5; D is unclear. This CDR3 has 16 amino acids. V was cut by 1 base and J by 2 bases, with 12 bases left in between. CDR1 and CDR2 (germline): SEHNR, FQNEAQ (reference sequence). CDR3: CASSLGGGRGNQPQHF. The CDR3 DNA sequence: TGTGCCAGCAGCTTAGGAGGTGGTCGGGGCAATCAGCCCCAGCATTTT.

The chain carries TRBV5-8 and TRBJ2-3, with 7 bases aligning to TRBD2. The length of the CDR3 is 17 residues. Trimming removed 4 bases from V and 2 bases from J; junction bases left unmatched: 13. Germline-derived CDR1 and CDR2 are SGHTS and YDEGEE. CDR3 in amino acids: CASSPYGTTKITDTQYF. CDR3 DNA sequence: TGTGCCAGCAGCCCATACGGGACTACTAAAATCACAGATACGCAGTATTTT.

This clone was detected a few times. The chain couples TRBV7-3 to TRBJ1-5, with TRBD1 matching 7 bases. Germline V gene sequence: CDR1 SGHTA, CDR2 FQGTGA. Trimming cost V 3 bases and J 0 bases; bases outside gene matches: 2. The CDR3 is made up of 15 amino acids. CDR3 sequence reads: CASSLGQYSNQPQHF. As DNA, the CDR3 is TGTGCCAGCAGCTTGGGACAGTATAGCAATCAGCCCCAGCATTTT.

The chain couples TRBV6-1 to TRBJ1-2; D gene ambiguous. The ends were cut back, 1 base at V and 2 bases at J, with 11 bases in the middle. Germline CDR1 and CDR2: MNHNS and SASEGT. The CDR3 length is 15 residues. CDR3 DNA: TGTGCCAGCAGTGAAGGCGGGAGCCGCAACTATGGCTACACCTTC. The encoded protein is CASSEGGSRNYGYTF.

J is TRBJ1-1 and V is TRBV5-1, with 9 bases fitting TRBD1. The ends lost 6 bases at V and 8 bases at J; junction bases unmatched: 11. Germline V gene lookup returns CDR1 SGHRS and CDR2 YFSETQ. The CDR3 length is 14 residues. DNA of the CDR3: TGCGCCAGCACGTCACTACAGGGGGCAGCCGAAGCTTTCTTT. It codes for CASTSLQGAAEAFF.

The chain is built from TRBV6-1 and TRBJ2-5; D possibly corresponds to TRBD2 (5 bases). Germline CDR1 is MNHNS and CDR2 is SASEGT. The CDR3 has 15 residues. Trimming left V 3 bases short and J 5 bases short, with 16 bases between. Here the CDR3 reads CASSESRGAGETQYF. CDR3 coding DNA: TGTGCCAGCAGTGAGAGTCGGGGTGCGGGCGAGACCCAGTACTTC.

This clone showed up just once. The chain joins TRBV4-1 to TRBJ2-2, with D perhaps TRBD1 (6 bases). The CDR3 length is 16 residues. The ends were cut back, 4 bases at V and 0 bases at J, with 12 bases in the middle. Germline V gene lookup returns CDR1 MGHRA and CDR2 YSYEKL. CDR3 loop: CASSRTGTPNTGELFF. The CDR3 nucleotides are TGCGCCAGCAGCCGCACCGGGACACCGAACACCGGGGAGCTGTTTTTT.

The chain employs TRBV4-2 and TRBJ1-2; 11 positions match TRBD1. With V trimmed by 0 bases and J by 5 bases, 11 bases remained unmatched. From germline, CDR1 is LGHNA and CDR2 YNFKEQ. CDR3 length: 18 amino acids. The CDR3 DNA sequence: TGTGCCAGCAGCCAAGAGGTCCCCAGGACAGGGGGCGTTTATGGCTACACCTTC. The encoded protein is CASSQEVPRTGGVYGYTF.

This clone appeared a single time. V is TRBV30 and J is TRBJ2-5; TRBD2 is a possible D gene (6 bases). Germline V lookup: CDR1 GTSNPN, CDR2 SVGIG (reference sequence). CDR3 length: 13 amino acids. V lost 4 bases and J 6 bases, leaving 15 bases between the germline ends. The CDR3 protein is CAWTPGGIQTQYF. The CDR3 DNA sequence: TGTGCCTGGACCCCAGGAGGGATACAGACCCAGTACTTC.

V and J are TRBV7-9 and TRBJ2-7, with D hard to call. Trimming cost V 1 base and J 2 bases, with 12 bases left between them. CDR3 length: 15 amino acids. Germline V gives CDR1 SEHNR, CDR2 FQNEAQ (reference sequence). CDR3 region: CASSLDRPETYEQYF. The DNA for the CDR3 is TGTGCCAGCAGCTTAGATCGGCCGGAGACCTACGAGCAGTACTTC.

The chain recombines TRBV15 with TRBJ1-5; D possibly corresponds to TRBD1 (6 bases). This CDR3 has 14 amino acids. Trimming stripped 5 bases from V and 5 bases from J, with 13 bases between. CDR1 LNHNV and CDR2 YYDKDF come from the germline V gene (reference sequence). The CDR3 DNA follows: TGTGCCACCAGCCCCGGGACATCATATCAGCCCCAGCATTTT. It encodes CATSPGTSYQPQHF.

The chain combines TRBV5-8 with TRBJ1-2; 8 bases align to TRBD1. J was trimmed by 0 bases and V by 4 bases; bases with no gene match: 8. This CDR3 comprises 16 residues. CDR1 is SGHTS, CDR2 YDEGEE, per germline. Written as DNA, the CDR3 is TGTGCCAGCAGCCCGACAGGGGCCGACGCTAACTATGGCTACACCTTC. The encoded protein is CASSPTGADANYGYTF.

The CDR3 DNA reads as TGTGCCAGTAGTATATCCAGGTCTGGAAACACCATATATTTT. This encodes CASSISRSGNTIYF. The chain combines TRBV19 with TRBJ1-3; D gene unclear. V shed 2 bases and J shed 1 base, with 6 bases lying between them. The CDR3 runs to 14 residues. Germline V gives CDR1 LNHDA, CDR2 SQIVND (reference sequence).

V gene TRBV10-3 combines with J gene TRBJ1-1; a possible D gene is TRBD1 (6 bases). The CDR3 is 14 amino acids. Germline CDR1 ENHRY, CDR2 SYGVKD. Trimming stripped 3 bases from V and 8 bases from J, with 16 bases between. CDR3 in DNA: TGTGCCATCAGTGAAAGCAGCTTGGACAGCGAAGCTTTCTTT. Translated, it gives CAISESSLDSEAFF.

The chain employs TRBV30 and TRBJ2-7, with 7 positions matching TRBD2. The V gene end was trimmed by 3 bases and the J gene end by 0 bases; junction bases not matched to a gene: 11. Germline V gene sequence: CDR1 GTSNPN, CDR2 SVGIG (reference sequence). The CDR3 runs to 16 residues. Here the CDR3 reads CAWSAAGMPVSYEQYF. CDR3 nucleotide sequence: TGTGCCTGGAGCGCAGCGGGGATGCCCGTCTCCTACGAGCAGTACTTC.

The chain combines TRBV6-5 with TRBJ1-6; D is perhaps TRBD1 (5 bases). Germline CDR1 reads MNHEY; CDR2 reads SVGAGI. The CDR3 spans 14 residues. The germline V and J ends were trimmed by 2 bases and 7 bases, with 9 bases remaining between them. CDR3 bases: TGTGCCAGCAGTTACCAGGGTGGGAATTCACCCCTCCACTTT. The encoded protein is CASSYQGGNSPLHF.

The chain employs TRBV30 and TRBJ2-5; D is unresolved. The V gene's germline CDR1 is GTSNPN and CDR2 SVGIG (reference sequence). The V end lost 0 bases, the J end lost 4 bases, and 9 bases lay between the germline ends. The CDR3 length is 13 residues. The chain's CDR3 is CAWSVMIAETQYF. Here the CDR3 DNA reads TGTGCCTGGAGTGTAATGATAGCAGAGACCCAGTACTTC.

V usage is TRBV13 and J usage is TRBJ2-2; tentative D call: TRBD1 (6 bases). V was cut by 5 bases and J by 8 bases, with 15 bases left in between. The germline V gene encodes CDR1 PRHDT and CDR2 FYEKMQ (reference sequence). The CDR3 spans 14 residues. The CDR3: CASSHMTGLGELFF. The CDR3 DNA reads TGTGCCAGCAGCCATATGACAGGACTGGGGGAGCTGTTTTTT.

This sequence joins TRBV29-1 and TRBJ2-7; tentatively, D is TRBD1 (5 bases). The V gene lost 6 bases and the J gene lost 3 bases, with 12 bases spanning the gap. This CDR3 has 12 residues. Germline V CDR1 and CDR2: SQVTM, ANQGSEA. The CDR3 protein is CSVELQDYEQYF. The DNA of the CDR3 is TGCAGCGTGGAGTTACAGGACTACGAGCAGTACTTC.

The V and J genes are TRBV7-8 and TRBJ2-2; a weak D match, TRBD2 (6 bases). The CDR3 runs to 14 residues. Germline loops: CDR1 SGHVS, CDR2 FQNEAQ. Trimming pared 9 bases from V and 2 bases from J, leaving 13 bases between. The CDR3 DNA reads TGTGCCAGACCGTCGGGGGAAAACACCGGGGAGCTGTTTTTT. It codes for CARPSGENTGELFF.

The chain combines TRBV27 with TRBJ2-1, with 9 bases aligning to TRBD2. The CDR3 is made up of 14 amino acids. Trimming cost V 1 base and J 9 bases; bases outside gene matches: 4. The germline gives CDR1 MNHEY, CDR2 SMNVEV (reference sequence). CDR3 sequence: CASSLYSGSTEQFF. The DNA of the CDR3 is TGTGCCAGCAGTTTATATAGCGGGAGCACTGAGCAGTTCTTC.

The chain couples TRBV7-8 to TRBJ2-2, with TRBD1 matching 9 bases. CDR1 is SGHVS and CDR2 is FQNEAQ in the germline V gene. The CDR3 length is 15 residues. V was clipped by 2 bases and J by 6 bases; unmatched bases: 4. The CDR3 is CASSLSQGAAGELFF. CDR3 bases: TGTGCCAGCAGCTTATCACAGGGGGCAGCCGGGGAGCTGTTTTTT. The full variable domain, rest sourced from reference TRBV7-8 and TRBJ2-2, is GAGVSQSPRYKVAKRGQDVALRCDPISGHVSLFWYQQALGQGPEFLTYFQNEAQLDKSGLPSDRFFAERPEGSVSTLKIQRTQQEDSAVYLCASSLSQGAAGELFFGEGSRLTVL.

This chain links TRBV7-7 with TRBJ2-2; the D gene is possibly TRBD1 (6 bases). CDR3 length: 16 amino acids. Germline values: CDR1 SSHAT, CDR2 FNYEAQ (reference sequence). V lost 1 base to trimming and J lost 7 bases, with 16 bases between them. DNA of the CDR3: TGTGCCAGCAGCTTAGGGGTGACAGGAAGTAACGGGGAGCTGTTTTTT. Translated: CASSLGVTGSNGELFF.